These 31 T cell receptor beta chains came from one sample sequenced in a study of OX40 agonist ivuxolimab in advanced cancers. Measured with immunoSEQ multiplex PCR; TCRdb has only the in-frame clones, and not every one. The repertoire holds 65,000 to 95,000 clones, with around 88% as singletons. The sequenced sample was CD4+ or CD8+ T cells sorted from blood, obtained in a trial of the OX40 agonist ivuxolimab. The receptors were gathered from an adult with an advanced solid tumor such as melanoma, head and neck, liver or kidney cancer.

The chain has TRBV4-1 and TRBJ2-2; TRBD2 matches at 9 bases. The CDR3 has 19 residues. V lost 0 bases to trimming and J lost 4 bases; unmatched junction nucleotides: 12. Germline V lookup: CDR1 MGHRA, CDR2 YSYEKL. The CDR3 loop reads CASSQDTRFSGSRTGELFF. CDR3 bases: TGCGCCAGCAGCCAAGATACCCGTTTTAGCGGGAGTCGCACCGGGGAGCTGTTTTTT.

Comments on this clone: A junction end diverges from the germline sequence, so it may reflect a read error. The chain joins TRBV7-7 to TRBJ2-2; TRBD2 agrees at 10 bases. The CDR3 is 15 amino acids. Germline V CDR1 and CDR2: SSHAT, FNYEAQ (reference sequence). In DNA form, the CDR3 reads TGTGCTAGCAGCTTGACTAGCGGGCAAACCGGGGAGCTGTTTTTT. Amino acids: CASSLTSGQTGELFF.

The CDR3 DNA reads TGTGCCAGCAGTTTACAGGGGGCTGGTGAAAAACTGTTTTTT. Its protein product is CASSLQGAGEKLFF. The rearrangement uses TRBV27 and TRBJ1-4; 8 bases are shared with TRBD1. This CDR3 region has 14 residues. V was clipped by 2 bases and J by 7 bases; unmatched bases: 3. Germline V gene data show CDR1 as MNHEY and CDR2 as SMNVEV (reference sequence). Based on the CDR3 plus reference TRBV27 and TRBJ1-4, the full variable domain is EAQVTQNPRYLITVTGKKLTVTCSQNMNHEYMSWYRQDPGLGLRQIYYSMNVEVTDKGDVPEGYKVSRKEKRNFPLILESPSPNQTSLYFCASSLQGAGEKLFFGSGTQLSVL.

This clone showed up just once. The chain links TRBV9 to TRBJ1-5, with TRBD1 as a possible D gene (5 bases). Trimming took 5 bases from V and 0 from J, leaving 9 bases between them. Germline V lookup: CDR1 SGDLS, CDR2 YYNGEE. The CDR3 extends over 14 amino acids. CDR3 nucleotide sequence: TGTGCCAGCAGTGGGGGGAGTAGCAATCAGCCCCAGCATTTT. Translated: CASSGGSSNQPQHF.

The chain combines TRBV6-1 with TRBJ2-7; D is perhaps TRBD1 or TRBD2 (5 bases each). CDR1 is MNHNS, CDR2 SASEGT, per germline. The CDR3 loop spans 14 amino acids. Trimming cost V 8 bases and J 7 bases, with 21 bases left between them. The CDR3 DNA reads as TGTGCCAGCGGACTCAGGGCCCAGGTGGGGGAGCAGTACTTC. Its translation: CASGLRAQVGEQYF.

The CDR3 spells CASSLVQVSSYEQYF. The DNA for the CDR3 is TGTGCCAGCAGCTTAGTTCAGGTCAGCTCCTACGAGCAGTACTTC. V is TRBV11-2 and J is TRBJ2-7, with D uncertain. This CDR3 has 15 amino acids. CDR1 is SGHAT, CDR2 FQNNGV, per germline. Trimming stripped 1 base from V and 0 bases from J, with 10 bases between.

The rearrangement links TRBV5-1 to TRBJ2-3, with TRBD2 identical over 13 bases. The CDR3 is made up of 16 amino acids. The V gene's germline CDR1 is SGHRS and CDR2 YFSETQ. Unmatched junction bases numbered 4, after V lost 4 bases and J lost 2 bases. The CDR3 loop is CASSVGLAGDTDTQYF. In DNA, the CDR3 is TGCGCCAGCAGCGTTGGACTAGCGGGAGACACAGATACGCAGTATTTT.

The V call is TRBV10-3, the J call TRBJ2-5; perhaps TRBD2 as D (6 bases). Germline values: CDR1 ENHRY, CDR2 SYGVKD. The germline V and J ends were trimmed by 4 bases and 5 bases, with 11 bases remaining between them. This CDR3 has 13 residues. For the CDR3, the DNA is TGTGCCATCAGTGCAAGACTAGAGGAGACCCAGTACTTC. Residues: CAISARLEETQYF.

This chain connects TRBV10-3 to TRBJ2-1; 9 bases fit TRBD2. In germline, CDR1 is ENHRY, CDR2 SYGVKD. This CDR3 is built from 15 residues. J lost 4 bases, V lost 3 bases, and 4 bases had no gene match. CDR3 residues: CAISEGSGGYNEQFF. The DNA of the CDR3 is TGTGCCATCAGTGAAGGTAGCGGGGGATACAATGAGCAGTTCTTC.

The chain joins TRBV9 to TRBJ2-3; 8 bases are shared with TRBD2. Germline values: CDR1 SGDLS, CDR2 YYNGEE. V was pared by 0 bases and J by 2 bases, with 2 bases of the junction left unmatched. This CDR3 comprises 15 residues. CDR3 amino acids: CASSVAGGTTDTQYF. Here the CDR3 DNA reads TGTGCCAGCAGCGTAGCGGGAGGGACCACAGATACGCAGTATTTT.

The chain carries TRBV7-2 and TRBJ1-3; D not resolved. V was cut by 5 bases and J by 0 bases, with 11 bases left in between. Germline-derived CDR1 and CDR2 are SGHTA and FQGNSA. The CDR3 runs 15 residues. Here the CDR3 DNA reads TGTGCCAGCAGCCCCTTTTCGAGCTCTGGAAACACCATATATTTT. It is translated as CASSPFSSSGNTIYF.

This chain joins TRBV15 and TRBJ2-2; 11 bases align to TRBD2. With 0 bases clipped from V and 0 bases from J, the junction kept 9 bases outside the gene matches. The CDR3 runs 20 residues. Germline-derived CDR1 and CDR2 are LNHNV and YYDKDF (reference sequence). CDR3 DNA: TGTGCCACCAGCAGAGATGCTCGGGCTAGCGGGAGGCCGAACACCGGGGAGCTGTTTTTT. This translates into CATSRDARASGRPNTGELFF.

The chain combines TRBV12-5 with TRBJ2-7; D ambiguous. Germline CDR1 LGHNT, CDR2 FRNRAP. This CDR3 has 15 amino acids. Deletions cut 0 bases from V and 2 bases from J, with 11 bases between. CDR3 sequence reads: CASGLVSPDTYEQYF. CDR3 sequence (DNA): TGTGCTAGTGGTTTGGTATCTCCGGATACCTACGAGCAGTACTTC.

This chain links TRBV18 with TRBJ2-5, with D unclear. The CDR3 extends over 14 amino acids. The V gene lost 0 bases and the J gene lost 2 bases, with 7 bases spanning the gap. Germline V gene data show CDR1 as KGHSH and CDR2 as LQKENI. The CDR3 loop is CASSPPDLQETQYF. The DNA for the CDR3 is TGTGCCAGCTCACCACCCGATCTACAAGAGACCCAGTACTTC.

The J gene is TRBJ2-1, the V gene TRBV29-1, with a possible D match to TRBD1 (6 bases). This CDR3 is 15 amino acids long. Between the trimmed V and J ends, which lost 1 base and 6 bases, there was a span of 16 bases. Germline V gene data show CDR1 as SQVTM and CDR2 as ANQGSEA. The CDR3 nucleotides are TGCAGCGTTGAAGGCAGGGGTCTTGGGGTCAATGAGCAGTTCTTC. It codes for CSVEGRGLGVNEQFF.

This clone was observed a few times. The J gene is TRBJ2-6, the V gene TRBV5-1; no definite D call. This CDR3 is built from 17 residues. V was clipped by 5 bases and J by 1 base, with 16 bases between them. Germline CDR1 and CDR2: SGHRS and YFSETQ. CDR3 DNA: TGCGCCAGCAGGGCCCCTACCAAGGTTTCTGGGGCCAACGTCCTGACTTTC. Amino acid sequence: CASRAPTKVSGANVLTF.

The rearrangement joins TRBV4-1 to TRBJ1-2; the match to TRBD1 covers 9 bases. Trimming removed 1 base from V and 1 base from J; junction bases left unmatched: 10. The CDR3 is 18 residues long. Germline CDR1 and CDR2: MGHRA and YSYEKL. The CDR3 nucleotides are TGCGCCAGCAGCCAAGCGCTTACAGGGGGCTCCTATAACTATGGCTACACCTTC. Amino acid sequence: CASSQALTGGSYNYGYTF.

This chain joins TRBV15 and TRBJ2-3; possibly TRBD2 for D (6 bases). The CDR3 has 14 residues. Germline CDR1 is LNHNV and CDR2 is YYDKDF (reference sequence). Trimming removed 1 base from V and 5 bases from J, with 10 bases in between. The CDR3 bases are TGTGCCACCAGCAGAGGCGTAGCGGAAGATACGCAGTATTTT. Residues: CATSRGVAEDTQYF.

The V gene is TRBV27, the J gene TRBJ2-7, with D hard to call. There are 13 residues in the CDR3. The V gene's germline CDR1 is MNHEY and CDR2 SMNVEV (reference sequence). V was pared by 2 bases and J by 0 bases, with 5 bases between. CDR3 coding DNA: TGTGCCAGCAGTTTAGGTTACTCCTACGAGCAGTACTTC. It codes for CASSLGYSYEQYF.

The V gene is TRBV4-2, the J gene TRBJ1-2; D ambiguous. There are 13 residues in the CDR3. V dropped 0 bases and J dropped 5 bases, with 7 bases sitting between them. The germline gives CDR1 LGHNA, CDR2 YNFKEQ. The chain's CDR3 is CASSQEWGYGYTF. Here the CDR3 DNA reads TGTGCCAGCAGCCAAGAATGGGGTTATGGCTACACCTTC.

The chain joins TRBV5-1 to TRBJ2-7, with 8 bases that match TRBD1. With 3 bases clipped from V and 3 bases from J, the junction kept 5 bases outside the gene matches. The CDR3 consists of 14 residues. Germline assignment: CDR1 SGHRS and CDR2 YFSETQ. CDR3 sequence (DNA): TGCGCCAGCAGCTCGGACAGGGTAGGCTACGAGCAGTACTTC. Amino acids: CASSSDRVGYEQYF.

The V call is TRBV18, the J call TRBJ2-3; D gene unclear. Germline values: CDR1 KGHSH, CDR2 LQKENI. The V end was cut by 1 base, the J end by 5 bases, with 16 bases between. This CDR3 is built from 16 residues. The CDR3 sequence: CASSPRTPVLGDTQYF. In DNA, the CDR3 is TGTGCCAGCTCACCACGAACCCCGGTGCTAGGAGATACGCAGTATTTT.

The chain recombines TRBV30 with TRBJ2-5; D is ambiguous. This CDR3 comprises 11 residues. Germline V gene lookup returns CDR1 GTSNPN and CDR2 SVGIG (reference sequence). V dropped 1 base and J dropped 4 bases, with 4 bases sitting between them. The CDR3 nucleotides are TGTGCCTGGAGTGGTCTAGAGACCCAGTACTTC. Translating it yields CAWSGLETQYF.

The chain is built from TRBV7-3 and TRBJ2-7, with 13 bases matching TRBD2. The CDR3 consists of 16 residues. V shed 1 base, J shed 7 bases, and the junction held 7 bases outside the gene matches. Looked up from germline, CDR1 is SGHTA and CDR2 is FQGTGA. The CDR3 sequence is CASSLSWTSGSGEQYF. The CDR3 nucleotides read TGTGCCAGCAGCTTAAGTTGGACTAGCGGGAGTGGGGAGCAGTACTTC. Variable domain in full (rest from reference TRBV7-3 and TRBJ2-7): GAGVSQTPSNKVTEKGKYVELRCDPISGHTALYWYRQSLGQGPEFLIYFQGTGAADDSGLPNDRFFAVRPEGSVSTLKIQRTERGDSAVYLCASSLSWTSGSGEQYFGPGTRLTVT.

Details on this clone: The junction differs from germline at one of its ends, possibly a read error. The chain combines TRBV7-8 with TRBJ1-5, with 7 positions matching TRBD1. Germline V gene sequence: CDR1 SGHVS, CDR2 FQNEAQ. This CDR3 is 14 amino acids long. CDR3 loop: CAGSLDRVNQPQHF. The CDR3 nucleotides are TGTGCCGGCAGCTTAGACAGGGTCAATCAGCCCCAGCATTTT.

In this sample, this clone turned up once. The chain joins TRBV7-9 to TRBJ2-2, with 8 positions matching TRBD2. This CDR3 region has 15 residues. V was pared by 3 bases and J by 5 bases, with 5 bases of the junction left unmatched. CDR1 is SEHNR and CDR2 is FQNEAQ in the germline V gene (reference sequence). CDR3 nucleotides: TGTGCCAGCAGCTTTGCGGGAGGTCAAACCGGGGAGCTGTTTTTT. Its protein product is CASSFAGGQTGELFF. The full variable domain, rest sourced from reference TRBV7-9 and TRBJ2-2, is DTGVSQNPRHKITKRGQNVTFRCDPISEHNRLYWYRQTLGQGPEFLTYFQNEAQLEKSRLLSDRFSAERPKGSFSTLEIQRTEQGDSAMYLCASSFAGGQTGELFFGEGSRLTVL.

The V gene is TRBV5-1, the J gene TRBJ2-3, with TRBD2 matching over 10 bases. Trimming cost V 3 bases and J 4 bases; bases outside gene matches: 8. The germline gives CDR1 SGHRS, CDR2 YFSETQ. The CDR3 has 16 residues. The CDR3 DNA is TGCGCCAGCAGCTATCTCCTAGCGGGAGTAGCAGATACGCAGTATTTT. It is translated as CASSYLLAGVADTQYF.

The chain recombines TRBV7-2 with TRBJ2-7, with D tentatively TRBD2 (6 bases). Germline CDR1 and CDR2: SGHTA and FQGNSA. There are 14 residues in the CDR3. V gave up 7 bases and J gave up 4 bases, with 17 bases separating them. The CDR3 DNA sequence: TGTGCCAGCACCTCGTCGGCGGGAAGTTACGAGCAGTACTTC. It codes for CASTSSAGSYEQYF. The entire variable domain, with the rest obtained from reference TRBV7-2 and TRBJ2-7, is as follows: GAGVSQSPSNKVTEKGKDVELRCDPISGHTALYWYRQSLGQGLEFLIYFQGNSAPDKSGLPSDRFSAERTGGSVSTLTIQRTQQEDSAVYLCASTSSAGSYEQYFGPGTRLTVT.

This clone has just one count. The chain couples TRBV2 to TRBJ2-3, with D possibly being TRBD2 (6 bases). CDR1 and CDR2 (germline): SNHLY, FYNNEI. Trimming left V 2 bases short and J 9 bases short, with 21 bases between. The CDR3 is made up of 16 amino acids. CDR3 residues: CASSERDSQLGGTQYF. CDR3 sequence (DNA): TGTGCCAGCAGTGAAAGAGACTCCCAACTGGGGGGAACGCAGTATTTT.

The genes are TRBV5-1 and TRBJ2-7, with TRBD1 as a possible D gene (5 bases). The length of the CDR3 is 15 residues. Germline assignment: CDR1 SGHRS and CDR2 YFSETQ. Trimming pared 5 bases from V and 4 bases from J, leaving 19 bases between. The CDR3 protein is CASSREQWGQYEQYF. The CDR3 DNA follows: TGCGCCAGCAGTCGAGAGCAGTGGGGCCAATACGAGCAGTACTTC. The whole variable domain, filled in from reference TRBV5-1 and TRBJ2-7, reads KAGVTQTPRYLIKTRGQQVTLSCSPISGHRSVSWYQQTPGQGLQFLFEYFSETQRNKGNFPGRFSGRQFSNSRSEMNVSTLELGDSALYLCASSREQWGQYEQYFGPGTRLTVT.

This clone is a singleton in its sample. The rearrangement uses TRBV2 and TRBJ2-6; D might be TRBD1 (6 bases). From germline, CDR1 is SNHLY and CDR2 FYNNEI. This CDR3 region has 17 residues. The V gene lost 8 bases and the J gene lost 0 bases, with 17 bases spanning the gap. The CDR3 DNA reads TGTGCCAGCTATCCAGGGGTTGCCTCCTCTGGGGCCAACGTCCTGACTTTC. Amino acid sequence: CASYPGVASSGANVLTF.